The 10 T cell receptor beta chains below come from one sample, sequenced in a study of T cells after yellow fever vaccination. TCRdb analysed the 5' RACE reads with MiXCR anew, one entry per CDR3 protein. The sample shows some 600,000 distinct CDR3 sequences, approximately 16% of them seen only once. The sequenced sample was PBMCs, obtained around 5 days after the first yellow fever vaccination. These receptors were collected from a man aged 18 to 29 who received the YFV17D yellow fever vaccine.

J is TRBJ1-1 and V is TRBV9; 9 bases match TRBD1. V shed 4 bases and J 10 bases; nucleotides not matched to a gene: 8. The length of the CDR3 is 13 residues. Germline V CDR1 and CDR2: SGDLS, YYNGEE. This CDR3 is CASSSDRGETAFF. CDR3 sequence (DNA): TGTGCCAGCAGCTCCGACAGGGGGGAGACAGCTTTCTTT.

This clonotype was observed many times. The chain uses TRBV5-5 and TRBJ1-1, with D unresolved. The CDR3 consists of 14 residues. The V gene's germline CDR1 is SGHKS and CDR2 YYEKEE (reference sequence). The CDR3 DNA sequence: TGTGCAGCGGGGAGAGACTTCATGAACACTGAAGCTTTCTTT. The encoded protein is CAAGRDFMNTEAFF.

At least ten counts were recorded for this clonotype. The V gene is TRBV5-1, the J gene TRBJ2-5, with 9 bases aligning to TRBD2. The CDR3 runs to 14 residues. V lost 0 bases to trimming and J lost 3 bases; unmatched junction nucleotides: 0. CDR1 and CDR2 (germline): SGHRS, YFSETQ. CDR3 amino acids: CASSLASGEETQYF. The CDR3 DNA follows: TGCGCCAGCAGCTTGGCTAGCGGGGAAGAGACCCAGTACTTC.

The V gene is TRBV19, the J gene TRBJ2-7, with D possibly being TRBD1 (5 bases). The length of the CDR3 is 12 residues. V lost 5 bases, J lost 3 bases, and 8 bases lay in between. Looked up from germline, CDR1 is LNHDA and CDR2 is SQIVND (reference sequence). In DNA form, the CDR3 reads TGTGCCAGTAGTGCAGGACACTACGAGCAGTACTTC. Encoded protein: CASSAGHYEQYF.

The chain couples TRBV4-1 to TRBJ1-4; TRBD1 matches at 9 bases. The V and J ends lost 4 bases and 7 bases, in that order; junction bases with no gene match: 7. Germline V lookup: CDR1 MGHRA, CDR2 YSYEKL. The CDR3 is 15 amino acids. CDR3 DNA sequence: TGCGCCAGCAGCCGGGGAGGACAGGGGTTTGAAAAACTGTTTTTT. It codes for CASSRGGQGFEKLFF.

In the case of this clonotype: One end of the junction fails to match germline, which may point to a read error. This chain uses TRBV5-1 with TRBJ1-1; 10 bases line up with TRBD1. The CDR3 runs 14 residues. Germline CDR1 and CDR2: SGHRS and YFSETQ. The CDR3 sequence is CASSLRDRGTAAFF. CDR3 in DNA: TGCGCCAGCAGCTTGAGGGACAGGGGAACTGCAGCTTTCTTT.

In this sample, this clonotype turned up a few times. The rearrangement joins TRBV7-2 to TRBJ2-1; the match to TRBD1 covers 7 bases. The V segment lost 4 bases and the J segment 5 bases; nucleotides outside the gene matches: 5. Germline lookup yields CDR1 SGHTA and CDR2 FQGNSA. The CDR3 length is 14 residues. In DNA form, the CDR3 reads TGTGCCAGCAGCTCACAGGGGTCCCACAATGAGCAGTTCTTC. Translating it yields CASSSQGSHNEQFF. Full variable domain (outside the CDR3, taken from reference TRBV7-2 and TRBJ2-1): GAGVSQSPSNKVTEKGKDVELRCDPISGHTALYWYRQSLGQGLEFLIYFQGNSAPDKSGLPSDRFSAERTGGSVSTLTIQRTQQEDSAVYLCASSSQGSHNEQFFGPGTRLTVL.

This chain's CDR3 is CASSYRGRLSNEKLFF. The CDR3 DNA sequence: TGTGCCAGCAGCTACAGGGGGCGCCTCTCTAATGAAAAACTGTTTTTT. The V and J genes are TRBV3-1 and TRBJ1-4, with 9 bases lining up with TRBD1. V lost 5 bases to trimming and J lost 3 bases; unmatched junction nucleotides: 7. The CDR3 sequence is 16 residues long. Germline V CDR1 and CDR2: LGHDT, YNNKEL (reference sequence).

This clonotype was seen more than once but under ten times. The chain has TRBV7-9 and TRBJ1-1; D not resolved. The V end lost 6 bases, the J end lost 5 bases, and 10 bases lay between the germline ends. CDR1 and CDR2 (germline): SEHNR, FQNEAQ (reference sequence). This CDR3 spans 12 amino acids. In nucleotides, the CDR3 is TGTGCCAGCAGTTCGGGGTGGACTGAAGCTTTCTTT. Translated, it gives CASSSGWTEAFF.

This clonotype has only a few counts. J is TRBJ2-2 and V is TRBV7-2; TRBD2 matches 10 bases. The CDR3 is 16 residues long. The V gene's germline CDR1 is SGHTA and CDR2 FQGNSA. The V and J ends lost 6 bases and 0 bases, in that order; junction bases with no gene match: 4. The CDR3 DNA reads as TGTGCCAGCAGACTACTAGCGGGGACGAACACCGGGGAGCTGTTTTTT. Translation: CASRLLAGTNTGELFF.